This T cell receptor (beta chain) was observed in a study of T cell repertoires in cytomegalovirus infection. The overall study: Recently identified HLA-C-restricted and well-studied HLA-B-restricted CMV epitopes were used. Public TCR beta signature analysis indicated the presence of both CMV infection and matching HLA type. General study findings and limits: CMV-specific TCR beta clonotypes restricted by HLA-C dominated the ex vivo response.

TCRdb re-called the reads through MiXCR, storing one row per CDR3 protein. The sample has 830,000 or so distinct CDR3 sequences, roughly 33% seen once. This clonotype came up a few times. What it binds is unknown. This CDR3 spans 12 amino acids. Germline CDR1 and CDR2: SQVTM and ANQGSEA. The germline V and J ends were trimmed by 4 bases and 6 bases, with 12 bases remaining between them. The sequence was collected from a human donor in good health (CMV status not recorded). Some clones in this sample may be carry-over from other donors' samples. The chain is built from TRBV29-1 and TRBJ1-1, with TRBD1 as a possible D gene (5 bases). The sample consisted of cultured CD8+ T cells from PBMCs, taken from culture after CMV antigen stimulation. The CDR3 loop reads CSVGMGQPEAFF. For the CDR3, the DNA is TGCAGCGTTGGGATGGGGCAACCTGAAGCTTTCTTT.